One and the same sample provided the 2 T cell receptor beta chains below, sequenced in a study of T cell responses to AZD1222 COVID-19 vaccine (dated by TCRdb to about 2021). Library method: the immunoSEQ multiplex PCR assay. The source is immuneACCESS, and TCRdb retained only in-frame sequences with V and J called. Part of the clones is not carried over; for the studies checked, unresolved V genes explain less than half of this, and the remainder is unexplained. Within this sample are about 78,000 clones, with 90% of them counted one time only. The top ten clonotypes cover 3% to 3.5% of the sample. The sample's time point, from its label and the paper: about 28 days (+/-7) after the second vaccine dose. The starting material was peripheral blood, obtained 28 days after the second AZD1222 dose. The source is an adult who received the AZD1222 COVID-19 vaccine.

CDR3 protein: CASSQGMASSNYGYTF. The CDR3 nucleotides read TGTGCCAGCAGTCAGGGAATGGCTAGTTCTAACTATGGCTACACCTTC. The chain joins TRBV2 to TRBJ1-2, with D tentatively TRBD1 (5 bases). CDR3 size: 16 residues. V gave up 5 bases and J gave up 0 bases, with 16 bases separating them. Germline CDR1 is SNHLY and CDR2 is FYNNEI.

The chain recombines TRBV20-1 with TRBJ2-4; D remains unclear. Germline-derived CDR1 and CDR2 are DFQATT and SNEGSKA (reference sequence). The V end lost 6 bases, the J end lost 8 bases, and 11 bases lay between the germline ends. The CDR3 is 11 amino acids. The chain's CDR3 is CSAAPDDIQYF. CDR3 DNA sequence: TGCAGTGCAGCCCCGGACGACATTCAGTACTTC.